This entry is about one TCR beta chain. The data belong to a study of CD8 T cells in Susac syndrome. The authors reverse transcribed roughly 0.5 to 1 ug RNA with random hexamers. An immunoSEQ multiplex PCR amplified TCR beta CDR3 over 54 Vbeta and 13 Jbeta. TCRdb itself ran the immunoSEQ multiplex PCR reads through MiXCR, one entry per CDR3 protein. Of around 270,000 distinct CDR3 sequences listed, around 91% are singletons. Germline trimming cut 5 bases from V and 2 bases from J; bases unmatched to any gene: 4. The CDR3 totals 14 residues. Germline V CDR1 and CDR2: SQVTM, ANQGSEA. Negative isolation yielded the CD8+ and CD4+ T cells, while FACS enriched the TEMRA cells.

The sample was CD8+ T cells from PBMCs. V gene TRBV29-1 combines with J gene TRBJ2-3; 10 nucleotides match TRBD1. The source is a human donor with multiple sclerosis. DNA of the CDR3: TGCAGCGTTTTTGGGACAGGGGACACAGATACGCAGTATTTT. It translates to CSVFGTGDTDTQYF.